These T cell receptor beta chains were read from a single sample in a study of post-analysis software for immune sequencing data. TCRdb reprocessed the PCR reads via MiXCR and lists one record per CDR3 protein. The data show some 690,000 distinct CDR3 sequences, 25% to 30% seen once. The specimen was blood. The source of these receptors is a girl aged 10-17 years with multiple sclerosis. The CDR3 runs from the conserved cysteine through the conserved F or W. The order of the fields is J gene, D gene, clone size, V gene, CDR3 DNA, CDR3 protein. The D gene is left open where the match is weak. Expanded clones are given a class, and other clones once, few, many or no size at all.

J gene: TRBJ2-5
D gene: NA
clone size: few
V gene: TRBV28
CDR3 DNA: TGTGCCAGCACTCCACCCCTACGATACAGGGAAGAGACCCAGTACTTC
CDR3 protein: CASTPPLRYREETQYF

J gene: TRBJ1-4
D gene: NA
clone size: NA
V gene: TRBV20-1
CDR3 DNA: TGCAGTGCTCCGATGGCCAGGGCCCCTACACTCGAAAAACTGTTTTTT
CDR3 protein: CSAPMARAPTLEKLFF

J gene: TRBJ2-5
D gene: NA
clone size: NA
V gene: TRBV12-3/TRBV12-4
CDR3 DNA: TGTGCCAGCAGTTTATACAGGGGGGGATCGGAGACCCAGTACTTC
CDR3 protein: CASSLYRGGSETQYF

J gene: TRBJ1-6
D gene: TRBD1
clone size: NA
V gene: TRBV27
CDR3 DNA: TGTGCCAGCAGTTTCCTCTCCAGGGGGTATAATTCACCCCTCCACTTT
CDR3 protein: CASSFLSRGYNSPLHF

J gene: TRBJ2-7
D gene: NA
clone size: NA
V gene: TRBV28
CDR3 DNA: TGTGCCAGCAGTTTCTCATTACGTTTTGGCTACGAGCAGTACTTC
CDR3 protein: CASSFSLRFGYEQYF

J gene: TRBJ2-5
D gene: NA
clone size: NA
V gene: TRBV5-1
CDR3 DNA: TGCGCCAGCAGCACCGGACTATTAAATACCTACCAAGAGACCCAGTACTTC
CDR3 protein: CASSTGLLNTYQETQYF

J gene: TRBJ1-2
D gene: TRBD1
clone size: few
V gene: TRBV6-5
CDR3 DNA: TGTGCCAGCAGCTACAGGGGGACGGGCTATGGCTACACCTTC
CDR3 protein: CASSYRGTGYGYTF

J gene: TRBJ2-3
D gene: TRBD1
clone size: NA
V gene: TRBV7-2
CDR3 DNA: TGTGCCAGCAGCCACCAACAGGGGCTGAGCACAGATACGCAGTATTTT
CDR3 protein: CASSHQQGLSTDTQYF

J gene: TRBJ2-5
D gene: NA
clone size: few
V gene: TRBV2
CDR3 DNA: TGTGCTGGGGCTAGCAGGGAGACCCAGTACTTC
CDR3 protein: CAGASRETQYF

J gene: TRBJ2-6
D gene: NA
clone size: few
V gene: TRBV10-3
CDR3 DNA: TGTGCCATCAGTCCGACCTACGGCCCAACCTCCTCTGGGGCCAACGTCCTGACTTTC
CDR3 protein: CAISPTYGPTSSGANVLTF

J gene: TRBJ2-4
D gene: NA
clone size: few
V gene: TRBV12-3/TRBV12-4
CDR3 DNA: TGTGCCAGCAGTTTAGGTTCGTTAGCCAAAAACATTCAGTACTTC
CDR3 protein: CASSLGSLAKNIQYF

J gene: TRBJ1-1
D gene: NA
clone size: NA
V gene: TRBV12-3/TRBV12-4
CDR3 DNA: TGTGCCAGCAGCATTATGACGGGGCGGGCTTTCTTT
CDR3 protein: CASSIMTGRAFF

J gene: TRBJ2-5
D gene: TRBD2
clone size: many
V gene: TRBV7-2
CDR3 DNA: TGTGCCAGCAGTAGCGGGGGGACGGGGGAGACCCAGTACTTC
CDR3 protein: CASSSGGTGETQYF

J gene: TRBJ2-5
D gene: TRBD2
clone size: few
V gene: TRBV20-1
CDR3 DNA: TGCAGTGCTACCTCGGGAGGGTGGCAAGAGACCCAGTACTTC
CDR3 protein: CSATSGGWQETQYF

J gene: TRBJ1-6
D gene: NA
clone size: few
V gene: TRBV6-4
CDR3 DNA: TGTGCCAGCAGTGACTCGGCGGGAGGCACCCTCCACTTT
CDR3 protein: CASSDSAGGTLHF

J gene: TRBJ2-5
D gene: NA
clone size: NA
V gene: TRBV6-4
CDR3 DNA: TGTGCCAGCGTGTCATTACTGCGAAGGGGGAATCAAGAGACCCAGTACTTC
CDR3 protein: CASVSLLRRGNQETQYF

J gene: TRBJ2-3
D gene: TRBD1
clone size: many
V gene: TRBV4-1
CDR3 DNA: TGCGCCAGCAGCCCGGGACAGGGGCGGACAGATACGCAGTATTTT
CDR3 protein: CASSPGQGRTDTQYF

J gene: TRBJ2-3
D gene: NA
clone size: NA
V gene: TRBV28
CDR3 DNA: TGTGCCAGCAGAATATCGTCGACTCAAAGAGATACGCAGTATTTT
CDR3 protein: CASRISSTQRDTQYF

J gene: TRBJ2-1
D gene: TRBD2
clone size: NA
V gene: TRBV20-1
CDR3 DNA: TGCAGTGCTAGATTATGGACTAGCGGGGGGAGGCAGTTCTTC
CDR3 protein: CSARLWTSGGRQFF

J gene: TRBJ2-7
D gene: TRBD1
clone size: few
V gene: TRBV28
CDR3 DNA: TGTGCCACCCTACCGACCGGGACAGGTACCTACGAGCAGTACTTC
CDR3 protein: CATLPTGTGTYEQYF

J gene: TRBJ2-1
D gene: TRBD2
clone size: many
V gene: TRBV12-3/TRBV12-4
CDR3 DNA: TGTGCCAGCGTGCTGGCGGGAGTCAATGAGCAGTTCTTC
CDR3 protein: CASVLAGVNEQFF

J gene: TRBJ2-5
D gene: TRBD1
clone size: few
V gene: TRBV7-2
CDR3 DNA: TGTGCCAGCAGCTTAAGGACAGGGGCGGAGACCCAGTACTTC
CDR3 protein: CASSLRTGAETQYF

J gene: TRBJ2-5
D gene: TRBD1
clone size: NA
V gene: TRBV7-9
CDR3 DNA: TGTGCCAGCAGCTCCGCCAGACAGGGCCAAGAGACCCAGTACTTC
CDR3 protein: CASSSARQGQETQYF

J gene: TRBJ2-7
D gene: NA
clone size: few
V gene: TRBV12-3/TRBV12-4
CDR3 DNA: TGTGCCAGCAGTTTCTTAAGGGATGGTGAAAACGAGCAGTACTTC
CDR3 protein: CASSFLRDGENEQYF

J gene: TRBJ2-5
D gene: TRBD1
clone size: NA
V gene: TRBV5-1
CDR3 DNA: TGCGCCAGCAGCTTGGCCGATGGACAGGGGTACCAAGAGACCCAGTACTTC
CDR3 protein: CASSLADGQGYQETQYF

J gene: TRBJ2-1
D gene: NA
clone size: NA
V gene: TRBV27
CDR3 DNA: TGTGCCAGCAGTCACGTCCGGGCAGCGGCCACCTACAATGAGCAGTTCTTC
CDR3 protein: CASSHVRAAATYNEQFF

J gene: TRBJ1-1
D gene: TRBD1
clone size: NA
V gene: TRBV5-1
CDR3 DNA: TGCGCCAGCAGCTACGGGGGACAGGCGAACACTGAAGCTTTCTTT
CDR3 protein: CASSYGGQANTEAFF

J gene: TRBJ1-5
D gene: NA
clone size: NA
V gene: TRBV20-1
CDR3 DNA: TGCAGTGCGGGAGGCACCCAACAGCCCCAGCATTTT
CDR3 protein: CSAGGTQQPQHF

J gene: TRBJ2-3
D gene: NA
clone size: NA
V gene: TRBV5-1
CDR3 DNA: TGCGCCAGCAGCTTGGACCCCCGGGACCGCGGCTATTTT
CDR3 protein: CASSLDPRDRGYF

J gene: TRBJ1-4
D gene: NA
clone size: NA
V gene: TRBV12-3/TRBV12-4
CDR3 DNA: TGTGCCAGCAGTTTAGGCAGTGAAAAACTGTTTTTT
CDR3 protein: CASSLGSEKLFF